The 26 T cell receptor beta chains listed next were all sequenced from one sample in a study of CD8+CD57+ T cells in acquired aplastic anemia. Profiles of TCR beta VDJ and CDR3 were generated from a genomic DNA template. TCRdb reanalysed the reads using MiXCR and keeps one entry per CDR3 protein. The data hold just over 400,000 distinct CDR3 sequences, with approximately 70% observed a single time. Sequences were obtained from sorted CD4+, CD8+, or CD8+CD57+ T cells (not recorded which) from PBMCs. The receptors here all came from a human donor in good health, serving as a control.

The V and J genes are TRBV20-1 and TRBJ2-1; 12 bases are a match to TRBD2. Germline trimming cut 5 bases from V and 6 bases from J; bases unmatched to any gene: 11. The CDR3 spans 16 residues. The germline gives CDR1 DFQATT, CDR2 SNEGSKA (reference sequence). This CDR3 reads CSASKPLAGGVNEQFF. CDR3 bases: TGCAGTGCTTCTAAACCCCTAGCGGGGGGGGTCAATGAGCAGTTCTTC.

This chain uses TRBV12-3 or TRBV12-4 with TRBJ2-3; 10 bases align to TRBD2. This CDR3 comprises 16 residues. The ends lost 6 bases at V and 3 bases at J; junction bases unmatched: 9. This chain's CDR3 is CASSVLTSGATDTQYF. Written as DNA, the CDR3 is TGTGCCAGCAGCGTCCTCACTAGCGGGGCGACAGATACGCAGTATTTT.

This clonotype was picked up many times. The chain employs TRBV30 and TRBJ2-1; TRBD1 or TRBD2 may be the D gene (5 bases each). V was trimmed by 2 bases and J by 6 bases, leaving 17 bases between them. Germline CDR1 is GTSNPN and CDR2 is SVGIG (reference sequence). The CDR3 loop spans 15 amino acids. The chain's CDR3 is CAWSSLRDGSNEQFF. CDR3 sequence (DNA): TGTGCCTGGAGTTCCTTACGGGACGGCAGCAATGAGCAGTTCTTC.

The chain carries TRBV10-3 and TRBJ2-7; D tentatively reads TRBD1 or TRBD2 (5 bases each). The germline gives CDR1 ENHRY, CDR2 SYGVKD. The V and J ends lost 6 bases and 3 bases respectively, with 12 bases between them. The CDR3 totals 13 residues. Written as DNA, the CDR3 is TGTGCCATCAGCAGGGAGTCCTGCTACGAGCAGTACTTC. Protein sequence: CAISRESCYEQYF.

This chain links TRBV29-1 with TRBJ2-5; no definite D call. The CDR3 sequence is 12 residues long. The V and J ends lost 7 bases and 9 bases respectively, with 18 bases between them. Germline values: CDR1 SQVTM, CDR2 ANQGSEA. The CDR3, as DNA: TGCAGCGAGCTGGCGGACCACGAGGCCCAGTACTTC. Protein: CSELADHEAQYF.

The chain combines TRBV7-2 with TRBJ2-7, with 8 bases lining up with TRBD2. Germline trimming cut 3 bases from V and 3 bases from J; bases unmatched to any gene: 1. The CDR3 consists of 13 residues. The V gene's germline CDR1 is SGHTA and CDR2 FQGNSA. The CDR3 protein is CASSFGRDYEQYF. Here the CDR3 DNA reads TGTGCCAGCAGCTTCGGGAGGGACTACGAGCAGTACTTC.

The rearrangement uses TRBV7-3 and TRBJ2-1; D is unclear. V was trimmed by 2 bases and J by 10 bases, leaving 24 bases between them. The CDR3 totals 17 residues. CDR1 is SGHTA, CDR2 FQGTGA, per germline. The CDR3 here is CASSLAVGRNNEQEQFF. CDR3 nucleotide sequence: TGTGCCAGCAGCTTAGCGGTTGGGCGGAACAATGAGCAGGAGCAGTTCTTC.

The chain couples TRBV10-2 to TRBJ1-6; no clear D gene. The V end lost 3 bases, the J end lost 15 bases, and 18 bases lay between the germline ends. This CDR3 is built from 14 residues. CDR1 and CDR2 (germline): WSHSY, SAAADI. Written as DNA, the CDR3 is TGCGCCAGCAGTGACCGAGGTCTTAATGACTTCCTCCACTTT. It is translated as CASSDRGLNDFLHF.

The chain couples TRBV5-6 to TRBJ2-3; TRBD1 or TRBD2 may be the D gene (6 bases each). V lost 3 bases, J lost 3 bases, and 14 bases lay in between. CDR3 length: 15 residues. CDR1 and CDR2 (germline): SGHDT, YYEEEE. CDR3 amino acids: CASSSYRGPTDTQYF. As DNA, the CDR3 is TGTGCCAGCAGCTCCTACCGGGGGCCGACAGATACGCAGTATTTT.

This clonotype was seen repeatedly, ten times or more. The chain joins TRBV2 to TRBJ2-5; D is perhaps TRBD1 (6 bases). The CDR3 totals 15 residues. The germline gives CDR1 SNHLY, CDR2 FYNNEI. With 3 bases removed from V and 4 bases from J, the gap between germline ends came to 15 bases. CDR3 protein: CASSEDSGFGETQYF. In DNA, the CDR3 is TGTGCCAGCAGTGAGGACAGTGGGTTTGGAGAGACCCAGTACTTC.

The chain joins TRBV10-3 to TRBJ1-3, with 8 bases lining up with TRBD1. J lost 3 bases, V lost 5 bases, and 3 bases had no gene match. The CDR3 contains 14 residues. Germline V CDR1 and CDR2: ENHRY, SYGVKD. The CDR3 spells CAISLTGDGNTIYF. DNA for the CDR3: TGTGCCATCAGTCTGACAGGGGATGGAAACACCATATATTTT.

This clonotype was picked up a small number of times. This chain joins TRBV10-1 and TRBJ2-1, with TRBD2 matching 12 bases. Trimming took 5 bases from V and 16 from J; bases not matched to a gene: 9. The CDR3 runs 13 residues. Germline CDR1 reads WNHNN; CDR2 reads SYGVQD (reference sequence). The CDR3 reads CASSSPSGGAVFF. Here the CDR3 DNA reads TGCGCCAGCAGTTCTCCTAGCGGGGGGGCGGTTTTCTTC.

This chain uses TRBV7-2 with TRBJ1-2, with D unclear. Trimming took 5 bases from V and 4 from J, leaving 14 bases between them. The CDR3 is 14 residues long. Germline CDR1 and CDR2: SGHTA and FQGNSA. The CDR3 here is CASSRGHHGYGYTF. CDR3 nucleotides: TGTGCCAGCAGCCGAGGGCATCACGGCTATGGCTACACCTTC.

About this clonotype: Sequence at one end of the junction differs from germline and may be a read error. The chain is built from TRBV5-8 and TRBJ2-7, with D perhaps TRBD1 or TRBD2 (5 bases each). Germline V CDR1 and CDR2: SGHTS, YDEGEE. There are 12 residues in the CDR3. The DNA of the CDR3 is TGCGCCAGCAGCCAGGGACGCCCAGAGCAGTACTTC. Translation: CASSQGRPEQYF. Filled out from reference TRBV5-8 and TRBJ2-7, the complete variable domain reads EAGVTQSPTHLIKTRGQQATLRCSPISGHTSVYWYQQALGLGLQFLLWYDEGEERNRGNFPPRFSGRQFPNYSSELNVNALELEDSALYLCASSQGRPEQYFGPGTRLTVT.

This sequence joins TRBV7-7 and TRBJ2-5; TRBD1 is a possible D gene (6 bases). In germline, CDR1 is SSHAT, CDR2 FNYEAQ (reference sequence). CDR3 length: 14 residues. V lost 2 bases and J lost 11, with 18 bases in between. The DNA of the CDR3 is TGTGCCAGCAGCTTATTAGGGGGATCAGGGACGCAGTACTTC. Its translation: CASSLLGGSGTQYF.

The table lists this clonotype with many counts. The chain uses TRBV19 and TRBJ2-7; D not resolved. Per the germline V gene, CDR1 is LNHDA and CDR2 is SQIVND (reference sequence). Trimming took off 1 base at V and 2 bases at J, with 6 bases between the two ends. The CDR3 loop spans 13 amino acids. The CDR3 loop reads CASSIGAPYEQYF. CDR3 DNA: TGTGCCAGTAGTATAGGGGCTCCCTACGAGCAGTACTTC.

This clonotype showed up just once. This chain connects TRBV19 to TRBJ1-3; D is ambiguous. V lost 1 base, J lost 7 bases, and 11 bases lay in between. This CDR3 region has 14 residues. Looked up from germline, CDR1 is LNHDA and CDR2 is SQIVND (reference sequence). The CDR3 here is CASSIAVAANTIYF. As DNA, the CDR3 is TGTGCCAGTAGTATAGCGGTAGCGGCGAACACCATATATTTT.

Concerning this clonotype itself: The CDR3 carries no conserved terminal phenylalanine or tryptophan, so it likely arises from a read error. It is unclear where the CDR3 begins or ends on the DNA, so no DNA is shown, and the CDR3 is as TCRdb lists it. V and J are TRBV4-1 and TRBJ2-3. Inclusive of both ends, the CDR3 amounts to 16 amino acids. Germline assignment: CDR1 MGHRA and CDR2 YSYEKL. The chain's CDR3 is CASSQDIGRQHRYAVV.

The rearrangement links TRBV27 to TRBJ2-7; TRBD1 matches at 9 bases. The CDR3 has 13 residues. Looked up from germline, CDR1 is MNHEY and CDR2 is SMNVEV (reference sequence). V lost 6 bases to trimming and J lost 4 bases; unmatched junction nucleotides: 4. The CDR3 region has the DNA TGTGCCAGCAGCAAGACAGGGGGGTACGAGCAGTACTTC. Amino acids: CASSKTGGYEQYF.

V is TRBV5-1 and J is TRBJ2-2; 7 nucleotides agree with TRBD2. The V gene end was trimmed by 3 bases and the J gene end by 4 bases; junction bases not matched to a gene: 3. Germline-derived CDR1 and CDR2 are SGHRS and YFSETQ. CDR3 length: 14 residues. The CDR3 DNA sequence: TGCGCCAGCAGCTCTAGCGGAACCACCGGGGAGCTGTTTTTT. Its translation: CASSSSGTTGELFF.

J is TRBJ2-1 and V is TRBV9; D is uncertain. V was pared by 4 bases and J by 13 bases, with 24 bases between. The CDR3 has 15 amino acids. The germline CDR1 and CDR2 sequences are SGDLS and YYNGEE. DNA of the CDR3: TGTGCCAGCAGCTCAAAGAGACATGTACCCCATCACCAGTTCTTC. Translated: CASSSKRHVPHHQFF.

Remarks on this clonotype: As the CDR3 is not closed by the conserved phenylalanine or tryptophan, this likely results from a read error. The limits of the CDR3 on the DNA are not certain, so only TCRdb's listed CDR3 is given. The CDR3 loop is CASSLDSPSDTQY. The rearrangement joins TRBV7-2 to TRBJ2-7; TRBD2, as called in the table, went unchecked against the DNA. The CDR3 adds up to 13 amino acids, both ends counted. Germline V gives CDR1 SGHTA, CDR2 FQGNSA.

The chain combines TRBV5-1 with TRBJ2-7, with TRBD2 as a possible D gene (5 bases). Per the germline V gene, CDR1 is SGHRS and CDR2 is YFSETQ. Deletions cut 4 bases from V and 7 bases from J, with 18 bases between. The CDR3 is made up of 14 amino acids. The CDR3 nucleotides are TGCGCCAGCAGCGTGATCGGGGAGACGGCAGAGCAGTACTTC. Amino acids: CASSVIGETAEQYF.

In its sample, this clonotype was seen a few times. The V and J genes are TRBV5-1 and TRBJ1-1, with 7 bases identical to TRBD1. V gave up 3 bases and J gave up 7 bases; unmatched junction bases: 9. The CDR3 consists of 14 residues. CDR1 is SGHRS and CDR2 is YFSETQ in the germline V gene. CDR3 loop: CASSWTPRQGEAFF. CDR3 nucleotide sequence: TGCGCCAGCAGCTGGACACCGCGACAGGGTGAAGCTTTCTTT.

In the case of this clonotype: With a much larger clone just one base away, this may be a read error. The chain combines TRBV6-6 with TRBJ1-2; 11 bases agree with TRBD1. The CDR3 consists of 18 residues. Losses at the gene ends were 5 bases for V and 4 bases for J; bases not matched to a gene: 15. Germline CDR1 MNHNY, CDR2 SVGAGI (reference sequence). The CDR3 DNA follows: TGTGCCAGCAGTGACCCGGGGACAGGGGGTACTGCTAGCTATGGCTACACCTTC. This codes for CASSDPGTGGTASYGYTF.

Concerning this clonotype: One junction end does not reproduce the germline sequence, and a read error may be involved. The chain carries TRBV7-3 and TRBJ2-3; TRBD2 is a possible D gene (7 bases). The V gene's germline CDR1 is SGHTA and CDR2 FQGTGA. There are 14 residues in the CDR3. The CDR3 DNA reads TGCGCCAGCAGCTTAGCGGCGGGGGCGGATACGCAGTATTTT. It codes for CASSLAAGADTQYF.